These 25 T cell receptor beta chains share one sample of origin, sequenced in a study of OX40 agonist ivuxolimab in advanced cancers. Data came from immunoSEQ multiplex PCR; TCRdb stores just in-frame clones and leaves some out. Among about 70,000 clones listed, roughly 80% were seen once. Specimen: CD4+ or CD8+ T cells sorted from blood, collected in a trial of the OX40 agonist ivuxolimab. All receptors come from an adult with an advanced solid tumor such as melanoma, head and neck, liver or kidney cancer.

The V call is TRBV5-5, the J call TRBJ2-5; 8 bases map to TRBD1. This CDR3 has 15 residues. Germline V gene data show CDR1 as SGHKS and CDR2 as YYEKEE (reference sequence). The J segment lost 5 bases and the V segment lost 0 bases, leaving 6 bases of the junction unmatched. The CDR3 here is CASSLEGRGLETQYF. DNA of the CDR3: TGTGCCAGCAGCTTGGAGGGCAGGGGGCTGGAGACCCAGTACTTC.

Only one count was recorded for this clone. The V and J genes are TRBV19 and TRBJ2-2; D gene unclear. In germline, CDR1 is LNHDA, CDR2 SQIVND (reference sequence). V lost 6 bases and J lost 0, with 8 bases in between. This CDR3 region has 14 residues. The CDR3 region is CASRTLSNTGELFF. In nucleotides, the CDR3 is TGTGCCAGTAGGACACTATCGAACACCGGGGAGCTGTTTTTT.

V is TRBV27 and J is TRBJ1-2; D gene uncertain. V was trimmed by 5 bases and J by 4 bases, leaving 14 bases between them. The CDR3 contains 14 residues. From germline, CDR1 is MNHEY and CDR2 SMNVEV (reference sequence). The CDR3 nucleotides read TGTGCCAGCAGTCTCCGTGGAGTTTCCTATGGCTACACCTTC. It codes for CASSLRGVSYGYTF.

The chain joins TRBV14 to TRBJ2-3; no clear D gene. Per the germline V gene, CDR1 is SGHDN and CDR2 is FVKESK. The CDR3 loop spans 16 amino acids. V was pared by 0 bases and J by 3 bases, with 13 bases between. The CDR3 loop is CASSQDKRVKTDTQYF. In DNA form, the CDR3 reads TGTGCCAGCAGCCAAGATAAAAGGGTCAAGACAGATACGCAGTATTTT.

The chain joins TRBV15 to TRBJ2-7; TRBD2 might be the D (5 bases). CDR1 LNHNV and CDR2 YYDKDF come from the germline V gene (reference sequence). This CDR3 is 14 amino acids long. Trimming shortened V by 5 bases and J by 1 base, and 12 bases separated the two germline ends. The CDR3 nucleotides are TGTGCCACCAGCTACCGGGGAGCGTCCTACGAGCAGTACTTC. Protein sequence: CATSYRGASYEQYF.

The genes are TRBV13 and TRBJ2-3, with D perhaps TRBD1 (5 bases). The CDR3 loop spans 15 amino acids. Trimming took 5 bases from V and 3 from J, leaving 15 bases between them. Germline CDR1 is PRHDT and CDR2 is FYEKMQ (reference sequence). Here the CDR3 reads CASSLRMAGTDTQYF. CDR3 DNA sequence: TGTGCCAGCAGCCTCCGGATGGCAGGGACAGATACGCAGTATTTT. The full variable domain, in which reference TRBV13 and TRBJ2-3 provide the parts outside the CDR3, is AAGVIQSPRHLIKEKRETATLKCYPIPRHDTVYWYQQGPGQDPQFLISFYEKMQSDKGSIPDRFSAQQFSDYHSELNMSSLELGDSALYFCASSLRMAGTDTQYFGPGTRLTVL.

This chain joins TRBV11-3 and TRBJ1-1, with D unresolved. Germline CDR1 SGHNT, CDR2 YENEEA. This CDR3 contains 14 residues. Between the trimmed V and J ends, which lost 2 bases and 1 base, there was a span of 8 bases. The CDR3 loop reads CASSLSGGNTEAFF. Here the CDR3 DNA reads TGTGCCAGCAGCTTAAGTGGAGGGAACACTGAAGCTTTCTTT.

The V and J genes are TRBV11-3 and TRBJ1-3; D unresolved. The V gene lost 5 bases and the J gene lost 4 bases, with 9 bases spanning the gap. The CDR3 has 13 residues. The V gene's germline CDR1 is SGHNT and CDR2 YENEEA. The CDR3 here is CASSRGWGNTIYF. As DNA, the CDR3 is TGTGCCAGCAGCCGAGGTTGGGGAAACACCATATATTTT. The full variable domain, in which reference TRBV11-3 and TRBJ1-3 provide the parts outside the CDR3, is EAGVVQSPRYKIIEKKQPVAFWCNPISGHNTLYWYLQNLGQGPELLIRYENEEAVDDSQLPKDRFSAERLKGVDSTLKIQPAELGDSAVYLCASSRGWGNTIYFGEGSWLTVV.

Worth noting for this clone: One end of the junction varies from germline; a read error may be responsible. The chain is built from TRBV6-1 and TRBJ1-5; 8 bases fit TRBD1. The length of the CDR3 is 14 residues. Germline CDR1 MNHNS, CDR2 SASEGT. The CDR3 coding sequence is TGTGCCAACAGTCAGGGGGCAGGGGTTCAGCCCCAGCATTTT. Protein sequence: CANSQGAGVQPQHF.

This rearrangement joins TRBV5-1 to TRBJ2-5, with D perhaps matching TRBD2 (5 bases). In germline, CDR1 is SGHRS, CDR2 YFSETQ. The CDR3 runs to 13 residues. The germline V and J ends were trimmed by 0 bases and 5 bases, with 8 bases remaining between them. In DNA, the CDR3 is TGCGCCAGCAGCTTGGCGGGGATGGAGACCCAGTACTTC. Translation gives CASSLAGMETQYF.

The V call is TRBV20-1, the J call TRBJ1-2; D remains unclear. Germline CDR1 reads DFQATT; CDR2 reads SNEGSKA (reference sequence). V was cut by 0 bases and J by 10 bases, with 9 bases left in between. This CDR3 is 11 amino acids long. CDR3 coding DNA: TGCAGTGCTAGAGATGGGTGGGTCTACACCTTC. Its translation: CSARDGWVYTF.

The V gene is TRBV5-1, the J gene TRBJ2-1; possible D gene TRBD2, 6 bases. Between the trimmed V and J ends, which lost 7 bases and 5 bases, there was a span of 16 bases. Germline V gene lookup returns CDR1 SGHRS and CDR2 YFSETQ. CDR3 length: 14 amino acids. The CDR3 sequence: CASRIAGRNNEQFF. The CDR3 DNA sequence: TGCGCCAGCCGCATCGCGGGGAGGAACAATGAGCAGTTCTTC. Full variable domain (rest looked up from reference TRBV5-1 and TRBJ2-1): KAGVTQTPRYLIKTRGQQVTLSCSPISGHRSVSWYQQTPGQGLQFLFEYFSETQRNKGNFPGRFSGRQFSNSRSEMNVSTLELGDSALYLCASRIAGRNNEQFFGPGTRLTVL.

The chain uses TRBV6-6 and TRBJ2-7; D gene ambiguous. Trimming shortened V by 2 bases and J by 3 bases, and 14 bases separated the two germline ends. Germline assignment: CDR1 MNHNY and CDR2 SVGAGI (reference sequence). The CDR3 spans 15 residues. The CDR3 region has the DNA TGTGCCAGCAGTTACCGCCTGGGTCTAAACTACGAGCAGTACTTC. Its translation is CASSYRLGLNYEQYF.

The rearrangement uses TRBV14 and TRBJ1-4, with D uncertain. V was cut by 0 bases and J by 8 bases, with 10 bases left in between. Germline CDR1 is SGHDN and CDR2 is FVKESK. CDR3 length equals 14 residues. CDR3 sequence reads: CASSQDIGLEKLFF. CDR3 nucleotides: TGTGCCAGCAGCCAAGATATAGGCCTCGAAAAACTGTTTTTT.

This clone has a handful of counts. The V gene is TRBV5-1, the J gene TRBJ1-1; D ambiguous. Per the germline V gene, CDR1 is SGHRS and CDR2 is YFSETQ. V gave up 1 base and J gave up 4 bases, with 8 bases separating them. The CDR3 is made up of 13 amino acids. The DNA of the CDR3 is TGCGCCAGCAGCTTGAAGGGTAGCACTGAAGCTTTCTTT. This sequence encodes CASSLKGSTEAFF.

Comments on this clone: Other DNA sequences in the same sample also yield this CDR3. J is TRBJ1-5 and V is TRBV29-1; no reliable D call. The germline V gene has CDR1 SQVTM and CDR2 ANQGSEA. The CDR3 extends over 13 amino acids. V gave up 5 bases and J gave up 1 base, with 9 bases separating them. CDR3 region: CSVRTESNQPQHF. Written as DNA, the CDR3 is TGCAGCGTTCGCACGGAGAGCAATCAGCCCCAGCATTTT.

The rearrangement joins TRBV19 to TRBJ2-7; no reliable D call. The CDR3 loop spans 12 amino acids. Between the trimmed V and J ends, which lost 4 bases and 6 bases, there was a span of 10 bases. Germline loops: CDR1 LNHDA, CDR2 SQIVND (reference sequence). As DNA, the CDR3 is TGTGCCAGTAGTAAGGGTGGGCCCGAGCAGTACTTC. Amino acids: CASSKGGPEQYF.

V usage is TRBV29-1 and J usage is TRBJ2-7; the D gene is possibly TRBD1 (6 bases). Germline V gene lookup returns CDR1 SQVTM and CDR2 ANQGSEA. V shed 1 base and J shed 0 bases, with 10 bases lying between them. This CDR3 is built from 14 residues. DNA for the CDR3: TGCAGCGTTGAAGTAACAGGGTTCTCCTACGAGCAGTACTTC. This translates into CSVEVTGFSYEQYF.

The chain joins TRBV19 to TRBJ1-2; D possibly corresponds to TRBD1 (5 bases). Germline V lookup: CDR1 LNHDA, CDR2 SQIVND (reference sequence). There are 15 residues in the CDR3. V was trimmed by 7 bases and J by 4 bases, leaving 19 bases between them. CDR3 in DNA: TGTGCCAGTACCCCACACCACCGGGGCCTCTATGGCTACACCTTC. This codes for CASTPHHRGLYGYTF.

The rearrangement uses TRBV6-6 and TRBJ1-1; no clear D gene. V lost 6 bases and J 3 bases, leaving 8 bases between the germline ends. The CDR3 contains 12 residues. Germline V gene lookup returns CDR1 MNHNY and CDR2 SVGAGI (reference sequence). The CDR3: CASRHRDTEAFF. The CDR3 bases are TGTGCCAGCAGACATCGAGACACTGAAGCTTTCTTT.

The rearrangement joins TRBV6-5 to TRBJ2-3, with 9 bases aligning to TRBD2. V was clipped by 5 bases and J by 5 bases; unmatched bases: 8. This CDR3 is 15 amino acids long. CDR1 and CDR2 from the germline V gene are MNHEY and SVGAGI. CDR3 bases: TGTGCCAGCAGTACGCCGGCTAGCGGGGAAGATACGCAGTATTTT. Its translation: CASSTPASGEDTQYF.

The CDR3 DNA reads TGTGCCAGCAGTTCGGGGGACAGGAGCGAGCAGTACTTC. The encoded protein is CASSSGDRSEQYF. The chain joins TRBV6-5 to TRBJ2-7; 8 bases map to TRBD1. Germline lookup yields CDR1 MNHEY and CDR2 SVGAGI. The CDR3 has 13 amino acids. J was trimmed by 6 bases and V by 4 bases; bases with no gene match: 5.

As regards this clone: One end of the junction varies from germline; a read error may be responsible. The chain is built from TRBV5-1 and TRBJ1-2; no clear D. The germline gives CDR1 SGHRS, CDR2 YFSETQ. The length of the CDR3 is 14 residues. The CDR3 bases are TGTGCCAGCAGCCTCTTTGGGGTTGTGGGAGGCTACACCTTC. This codes for CASSLFGVVGGYTF.

The CDR3 region has the DNA TGTGCCAGTAGCAGTGGGGCCTCGAGATTAGGAGGCTACACCTTC. Its protein product is CASSSGASRLGGYTF. This chain links TRBV19 with TRBJ1-2; D perhaps matches TRBD1 (5 bases). V was trimmed by 6 bases and J by 8 bases, leaving 22 bases between them. The CDR3 has 15 amino acids. Germline V gene lookup returns CDR1 LNHDA and CDR2 SQIVND (reference sequence).

V usage is TRBV6-1 and J usage is TRBJ1-1; no reliable D call. The CDR3 covers 12 residues. Germline CDR1 and CDR2: MNHNS and SASEGT. With 8 bases removed from V and 3 bases from J, the gap between germline ends came to 10 bases. The CDR3 DNA follows: TGTGCCAGCCGTCAGGAGTACACTGAAGCTTTCTTT. Translated: CASRQEYTEAFF.